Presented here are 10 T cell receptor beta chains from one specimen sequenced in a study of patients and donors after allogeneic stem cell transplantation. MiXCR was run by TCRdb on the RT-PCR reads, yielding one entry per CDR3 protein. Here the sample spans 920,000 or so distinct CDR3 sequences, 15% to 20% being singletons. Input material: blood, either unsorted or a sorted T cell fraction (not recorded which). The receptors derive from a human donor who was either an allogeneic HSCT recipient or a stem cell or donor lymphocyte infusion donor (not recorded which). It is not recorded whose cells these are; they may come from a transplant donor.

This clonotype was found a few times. This chain's CDR3 is CASSLRTGRVDNEQFF. Written as DNA, the CDR3 is TGCGCCAGCAGCCTACGGACAGGGAGAGTGGACAATGAGCAGTTCTTC. V and J are TRBV5-1 and TRBJ2-1; 8 nucleotides match TRBD1. CDR3 length equals 16 residues. CDR1 is SGHRS and CDR2 is YFSETQ in the germline V gene. Trimming removed 4 bases from V and 5 bases from J; junction bases left unmatched: 11.

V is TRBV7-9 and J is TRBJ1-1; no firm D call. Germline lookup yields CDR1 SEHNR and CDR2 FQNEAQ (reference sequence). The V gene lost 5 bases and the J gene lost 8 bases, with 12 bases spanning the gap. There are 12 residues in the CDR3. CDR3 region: CASSPPSAEAFF. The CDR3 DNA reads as TGTGCCAGCAGCCCCCCGTCGGCAGAAGCTTTCTTT.

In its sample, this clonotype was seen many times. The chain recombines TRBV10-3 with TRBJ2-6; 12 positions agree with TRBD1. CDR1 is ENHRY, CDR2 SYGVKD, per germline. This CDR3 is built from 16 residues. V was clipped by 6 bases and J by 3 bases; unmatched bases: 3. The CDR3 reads CAISGTGGVGANVLTF. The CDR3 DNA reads TGTGCCATCAGCGGGACAGGGGGCGTTGGGGCCAACGTCCTGACTTTC.

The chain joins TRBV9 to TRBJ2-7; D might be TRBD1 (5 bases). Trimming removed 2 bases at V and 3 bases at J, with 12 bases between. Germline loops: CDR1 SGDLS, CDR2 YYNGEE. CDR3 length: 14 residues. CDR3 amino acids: CASSVSSQGYEQYF. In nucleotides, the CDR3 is TGTGCCAGCAGCGTCTCGTCCCAGGGCTACGAGCAGTACTTC.

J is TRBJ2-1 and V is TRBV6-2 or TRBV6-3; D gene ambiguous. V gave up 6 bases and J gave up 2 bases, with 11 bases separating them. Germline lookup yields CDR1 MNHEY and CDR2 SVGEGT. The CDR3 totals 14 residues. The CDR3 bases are TGTGCCAGCAGCACGACTCGAACCTACAATGAGCAGTTCTTC. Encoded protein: CASSTTRTYNEQFF.

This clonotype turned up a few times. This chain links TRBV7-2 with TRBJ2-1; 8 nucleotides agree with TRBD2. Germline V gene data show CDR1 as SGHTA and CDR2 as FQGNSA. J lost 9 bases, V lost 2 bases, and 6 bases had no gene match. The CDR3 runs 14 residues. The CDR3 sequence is CASSLPLAGAEQFF. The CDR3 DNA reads TGTGCCAGCAGCTTACCCCTAGCGGGTGCTGAGCAGTTCTTC.

CDR3: CASSQEGGGLQDTQYF. The CDR3 coding sequence is TGCGCCAGCAGCCAAGAGGGAGGGGGCCTACAGGATACGCAGTATTTT. The chain has TRBV4-1 and TRBJ2-3, with D tentatively TRBD1 or TRBD2 (7 bases each). Germline CDR1 is MGHRA and CDR2 is YSYEKL. The CDR3 consists of 16 residues. V was shortened by 0 bases and J by 6 bases, with 16 bases between the two germline ends.

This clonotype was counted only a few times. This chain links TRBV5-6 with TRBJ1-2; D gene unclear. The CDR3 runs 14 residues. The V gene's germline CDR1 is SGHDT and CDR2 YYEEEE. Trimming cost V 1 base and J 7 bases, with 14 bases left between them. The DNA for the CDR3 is TGTGCCAGCAGCTTGCTGCAGGTCGGAAGTGGCTACACCTTC. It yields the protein CASSLLQVGSGYTF.

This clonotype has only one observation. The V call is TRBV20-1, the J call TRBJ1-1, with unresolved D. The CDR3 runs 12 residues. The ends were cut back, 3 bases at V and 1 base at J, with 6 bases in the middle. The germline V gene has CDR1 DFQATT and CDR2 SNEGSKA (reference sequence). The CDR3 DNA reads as TGCAGTGCTAGTAGTGCGAACACTGAAGCTTTCTTT. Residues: CSASSANTEAFF.

CDR3 protein: CASSVLSGTLYNEQFF. In nucleotides, the CDR3 is TGTGCCAGCAGTGTGCTATCCGGGACTTTATACAATGAGCAGTTCTTC. The chain joins TRBV6-2 or TRBV6-3 to TRBJ2-1, with D tentatively TRBD2 (6 bases). In germline, CDR1 is MNHEY, CDR2 SVGEGT. V lost 5 bases and J 4 bases, leaving 18 bases between the germline ends. The CDR3 is 16 residues long.